Each of the 31 T cell receptor beta chains below was sequenced from the same sample in a study of T cell changes during pregnancy in multiple sclerosis. Repertoires were generated with immunoSEQ multiplex PCR, while TCRdb's copy carries only in-frame clones and drops some. The data contain 50,000 to 60,000 clones, about 90% of them singletons. The sequences come from CD4+ T cells from peripheral blood mononuclear cells, collected in the first trimester of pregnancy. Every receptor here comes from a female donor with multiple sclerosis, enrolled in a pregnancy study.

The chain combines TRBV19 with TRBJ2-3; TRBD2 agrees at 10 bases. Germline CDR1 is LNHDA and CDR2 is SQIVND (reference sequence). With V trimmed by 2 bases and J by 5 bases, 7 bases remained unmatched. The CDR3 consists of 16 residues. CDR3 coding DNA: TGTGCCAGTAGTATACCGAGCGGGGGGGCCTTAGATACGCAGTATTTT. Its protein is CASSIPSGGALDTQYF.

This chain uses TRBV4-2 with TRBJ2-7; a possible D gene is TRBD2 (6 bases). Deletions cut 0 bases from V and 2 bases from J, with 14 bases between. There are 16 residues in the CDR3. From germline, CDR1 is LGHNA and CDR2 YNFKEQ. In DNA form, the CDR3 reads TGTGCCAGCAGCCAAGAACGGAGCGGACTAACCTACGAGCAGTACTTC. Its protein is CASSQERSGLTYEQYF.

The chain links TRBV6-1 to TRBJ2-3; 8 bases match TRBD2. Trimming removed 10 bases from V and 5 bases from J; junction bases left unmatched: 11. Germline CDR1 is MNHNS and CDR2 is SASEGT. The CDR3 has 14 residues. The CDR3 nucleotides are TGTGCCACCAACGGCGGGGGGCTGGGAGATACGCAGTATTTT. It codes for CATNGGGLGDTQYF.

The chain has TRBV30 and TRBJ2-7; possible D gene TRBD1, 5 bases. V lost 4 bases, J lost 4 bases, and 5 bases lay in between. There are 10 residues in the CDR3. From germline, CDR1 is GTSNPN and CDR2 SVGIG (reference sequence). This CDR3 is CAWKGYEQYF. DNA of the CDR3: TGTGCCTGGAAGGGGTACGAGCAGTACTTC.

CDR3 in amino acids: CAISETGAASNQPQHF. The CDR3 region has the DNA TGTGCCATCAGTGAAACAGGAGCCGCGAGCAATCAGCCCCAGCATTTT. The chain combines TRBV10-3 with TRBJ1-5; tentatively, D is TRBD1 (5 bases). The V end was cut by 3 bases, the J end by 1 base, with 13 bases between. The CDR3 extends over 16 amino acids. Germline V lookup: CDR1 ENHRY, CDR2 SYGVKD.

The chain is built from TRBV11-3 and TRBJ2-2; weak D call: TRBD2 (7 bases). Germline CDR1 is SGHNT and CDR2 is YENEEA. V was pared by 3 bases and J by 4 bases, with 12 bases between. The CDR3 loop spans 15 amino acids. The CDR3 bases are TGTGCCAGCAGCTTTACGGGGGGCGGCACCGGGGAGCTGTTTTTT. The encoded protein is CASSFTGGGTGELFF.

This clone was counted between two and nine times. V and J are TRBV27 and TRBJ1-5; D call uncertain. The V gene lost 3 bases and the J gene lost 7 bases, with 13 bases spanning the gap. Germline assignment: CDR1 MNHEY and CDR2 SMNVEV (reference sequence). The CDR3 covers 14 residues. CDR3 residues: CASSFGSGWQPQHF. The CDR3 coding sequence is TGTGCCAGCAGTTTCGGCTCAGGCTGGCAGCCCCAGCATTTT.

The chain recombines TRBV5-8 with TRBJ2-1, with 9 bases lining up with TRBD2. Germline V gene data show CDR1 as SGHTS and CDR2 as YDEGEE. The CDR3 totals 15 residues. Losses at the gene ends were 4 bases for V and 7 bases for J; bases not matched to a gene: 9. DNA of the CDR3: TGTGCCAGCAGCCCGGCGGGGGGGTGGTGGAATGAGCAGTTCTTC. Translation gives CASSPAGGWWNEQFF.

In its sample, this clone was seen many times. The chain links TRBV6-4 to TRBJ1-1; no clear D. There are 13 residues in the CDR3. V was clipped by 3 bases and J by 1 base, with 6 bases between them. Looked up from germline, CDR1 is MRHNA and CDR2 is SNTAGT. The CDR3 is CASSEQWNTEAFF. The CDR3 coding sequence is TGTGCCAGCAGTGAACAGTGGAACACTGAAGCTTTCTTT.

The chain combines TRBV2 with TRBJ2-3; TRBD1 might be the D (5 bases). Germline-derived CDR1 and CDR2 are SNHLY and FYNNEI. The CDR3 contains 15 residues. Trimming cost V 6 bases and J 2 bases, with 15 bases left between them. The CDR3 bases are TGTGCCAGCAGCGCACGACAGTCACCCACAGATACGCAGTATTTT. Translating it yields CASSARQSPTDTQYF.

This chain connects TRBV29-1 to TRBJ2-1, with a weak D call TRBD1 (6 bases). V shed 5 bases and J shed 4 bases, with 9 bases lying between them. The CDR3 loop spans 12 amino acids. Germline CDR1 reads SQVTM; CDR2 reads ANQGSEA. In DNA, the CDR3 is TGCAGCGTTAGGGGGTCTTACAATGAGCAGTTCTTC. Translating it yields CSVRGSYNEQFF.

The genes are TRBV2 and TRBJ2-2; the match to TRBD2 covers 7 bases. The CDR3 contains 15 residues. CDR1 and CDR2 (germline): SNHLY, FYNNEI. With V trimmed by 6 bases and J by 5 bases, 9 bases remained unmatched. CDR3 nucleotides: TGTGCCAGCAGGGGCCCAGCGGGGAGGACCGGGGAGCTGTTTTTT. Protein sequence: CASRGPAGRTGELFF.

This sequence joins TRBV19 and TRBJ2-3, with TRBD2 identical over 10 bases. V lost 5 bases, J lost 5 bases, and 13 bases stayed unmatched. CDR1 and CDR2 (germline): LNHDA, SQIVND (reference sequence). CDR3 length equals 17 residues. CDR3 nucleotide sequence: TGTGCCAGTAGTCCATCGTCACTAGCGGGGTTGGTAGATACGCAGTATTTT. Protein: CASSPSSLAGLVDTQYF.

The DNA for the CDR3 is TGTGCCAGTAGTCGGAGGCAAGAGACCCAGTACTTC. This gives the protein CASSRRQETQYF. The rearrangement uses TRBV19 and TRBJ2-5; possible D gene TRBD2, 5 bases. The CDR3 runs to 12 residues. V was pared by 5 bases and J by 2 bases, with 6 bases between. From germline, CDR1 is LNHDA and CDR2 SQIVND (reference sequence).

This clone is medium-sized by share. The gene calls are TRBV4-2 and TRBJ2-3; D gene uncertain. This CDR3 is built from 13 residues. Germline V gene lookup returns CDR1 LGHNA and CDR2 YNFKEQ. Trimming left V 4 bases short and J 6 bases short, with 11 bases between. The CDR3 spells CASSPLHGDTQYF. CDR3 coding DNA: TGTGCCAGCAGCCCCCTTCACGGGGATACGCAGTATTTT.

The chain couples TRBV7-6 to TRBJ2-3; TRBD2 matches 16 bases. The CDR3 runs to 16 residues. Trimming cost V 5 bases and J 5 bases; bases outside gene matches: 4. Germline CDR1 and CDR2: SGHVS and FNYEAQ. The CDR3 nucleotides read TGTGCCAGCAGCCTCGGGACTAGCGGGGGGGGAGATACGCAGTATTTT. Translating gives CASSLGTSGGGDTQYF.

This clone appeared a few times. V is TRBV6-1 and J is TRBJ1-2; D may be TRBD1 (5 bases). V lost 3 bases, J lost 4 bases, and 12 bases lay in between. The CDR3 runs 14 residues. CDR1 is MNHNS and CDR2 is SASEGT in the germline V gene. The CDR3 bases are TGTGCCAGCAGTGAGACGTGGACAATCTATGGCTACACCTTC. This gives the protein CASSETWTIYGYTF.

The chain links TRBV30 to TRBJ1-5; D unresolved. V lost 2 bases to trimming and J lost 2 bases, with 19 bases between them. There are 17 residues in the CDR3. CDR1 is GTSNPN and CDR2 is SVGIG in the germline V gene (reference sequence). The CDR3 is CAWSRNPTVWGNQPQHF. Here the CDR3 DNA reads TGTGCCTGGAGTCGAAACCCAACAGTATGGGGCAATCAGCCCCAGCATTTT.

The chain employs TRBV11-2 and TRBJ1-2, with 9 bases aligning to TRBD1. The CDR3 consists of 15 residues. The V and J ends lost 4 bases and 8 bases, in that order; junction bases with no gene match: 11. Germline V gene data show CDR1 as SGHAT and CDR2 as FQNNGV. CDR3 region: CASSSPQGALVGYTF. Here the CDR3 DNA reads TGTGCCAGCAGCTCGCCACAGGGGGCCTTAGTGGGCTACACCTTC.

The V call is TRBV7-3, the J call TRBJ1-6, with D possibly matching TRBD1 (5 bases). CDR1 is SGHTA and CDR2 is FQGTGA in the germline V gene. The CDR3 is made up of 18 amino acids. Deletions cut 1 base from V and 7 bases from J, with 20 bases between. CDR3 residues: CASSLIRGGIGGNSPLHF. The CDR3 DNA reads TGTGCCAGCAGCTTAATAAGAGGCGGGATTGGGGGGAATTCACCCCTCCACTTT. The entire variable domain, with the rest obtained from reference TRBV7-3 and TRBJ1-6, is as follows: GAGVSQTPSNKVTEKGKYVELRCDPISGHTALYWYRQSLGQGPEFLIYFQGTGAADDSGLPNDRFFAVRPEGSVSTLKIQRTERGDSAVYLCASSLIRGGIGGNSPLHFGNGTRLTVT.

This clone has only one observation. For the CDR3, the DNA is TGTGCCAGCAGCTTAGCCGGGGGAACCGAGACCCAGTACTTC. Its translation: CASSLAGGTETQYF. This rearrangement joins TRBV7-2 to TRBJ2-5; D is possibly TRBD2 (6 bases). CDR1 is SGHTA and CDR2 is FQGNSA in the germline V gene. The V end was cut by 0 bases, the J end by 5 bases, with 10 bases between. CDR3 size: 14 residues.

The rearrangement uses TRBV7-2 and TRBJ1-6; a possible D gene is TRBD1 (6 bases). The germline CDR1 and CDR2 sequences are SGHTA and FQGNSA. V was cut by 3 bases and J by 7 bases, with 13 bases left in between. The CDR3 covers 15 residues. The CDR3 DNA is TGTGCCAGCAGCTTGAACAGGGACCACAATTCACCCCTCCACTTT. It specifies CASSLNRDHNSPLHF.

This rearrangement joins TRBV6-6 to TRBJ1-3, with a weak D call TRBD1 (5 bases). The germline CDR1 and CDR2 sequences are MNHNY and SVGAGI (reference sequence). The CDR3 loop spans 14 amino acids. V shed 4 bases and J shed 4 bases, with 11 bases lying between them. The CDR3 reads CASSSWGSGNTIYF. CDR3 bases: TGTGCCAGCAGTTCCTGGGGCTCGGGAAACACCATATATTTT.

The chain links TRBV19 to TRBJ2-2; the match to TRBD1 covers 8 bases. V shed 9 bases, J shed 1 base, and the junction held 4 bases outside the gene matches. In germline, CDR1 is LNHDA, CDR2 SQIVND (reference sequence). The CDR3 is made up of 14 amino acids. The CDR3, as DNA: TGTGCCAGCCGGGACAGGCAGAACACCGGGGAGCTGTTTTTT. This sequence encodes CASRDRQNTGELFF.

This chain links TRBV4-3 with TRBJ2-4; the match to TRBD1 covers 9 bases. Germline CDR1 LGHNA, CDR2 YSLEER. V lost 3 bases and J lost 7; bases outside the gene matches: 16. The CDR3 is 18 amino acids. Here the CDR3 DNA reads TGCGCCAGCAGCCAGCTGGGGGGTGGACAGGGGTTGATGAACATTCAGTACTTC. Translated: CASSQLGGGQGLMNIQYF.

This sequence joins TRBV15 and TRBJ1-2; 7 bases are shared with TRBD1. Trimming took 0 bases from V and 6 from J; bases not matched to a gene: 4. Germline CDR1 reads LNHNV; CDR2 reads YYDKDF (reference sequence). This CDR3 has 14 residues. In nucleotides, the CDR3 is TGTGCCACCAGCAGAGATAAGGGGGCTGATGGCTACACCTTC. It translates to CATSRDKGADGYTF.

J is TRBJ2-3 and V is TRBV5-1; the D gene is possibly TRBD2 (7 bases). The CDR3 runs 14 residues. V dropped 4 bases and J dropped 5 bases, with 14 bases sitting between them. Germline CDR1 reads SGHRS; CDR2 reads YFSETQ. CDR3 bases: TGCGCCAGCAGCCGGGTGGGGGGGCGAGATACGCAGTATTTT. Translated: CASSRVGGRDTQYF.

The chain recombines TRBV5-1 with TRBJ2-5; 8 bases agree with TRBD2. Trimming at V came to 3 bases and at J to 9 bases, leaving 16 bases not matched to a gene. Germline values: CDR1 SGHRS, CDR2 YFSETQ. The CDR3 consists of 16 residues. In DNA form, the CDR3 reads TGCGCCAGCAGCTCCACGGGGGCTAGCGGGCCCAGGGCCCAGTACTTC. Amino acid sequence: CASSSTGASGPRAQYF.

The chain joins TRBV5-1 to TRBJ1-3; D call uncertain. This CDR3 has 13 amino acids. CDR1 is SGHRS, CDR2 YFSETQ, per germline. V dropped 0 bases and J dropped 8 bases, with 9 bases sitting between them. CDR3 protein: CASSLEGRDTIYF. The CDR3 DNA sequence: TGCGCCAGCAGCTTGGAAGGGAGGGACACCATATATTTT.

The rearrangement joins TRBV6-6 to TRBJ2-1; 10 bases agree with TRBD1. CDR3 length equals 14 residues. Unmatched junction bases numbered 7, after V lost 5 bases and J lost 9 bases. Germline CDR1 reads MNHNY; CDR2 reads SVGAGI (reference sequence). Here the CDR3 DNA reads TGTGCCAGCAGTACGACAGGGGGCGGACTTGAGCAGTTCTTC. It yields the protein CASSTTGGGLEQFF.

This clone came up once. The V and J genes are TRBV7-2 and TRBJ1-2, with a tentative D call TRBD1 (5 bases). CDR1 is SGHTA, CDR2 FQGNSA, per germline. V was pared by 1 base and J by 8 bases, with 11 bases between. The CDR3 covers 13 residues. The CDR3 loop reads CASSLVGDKGYTF. CDR3 coding DNA: TGTGCCAGCAGCTTAGTAGGGGATAAGGGCTACACCTTC.